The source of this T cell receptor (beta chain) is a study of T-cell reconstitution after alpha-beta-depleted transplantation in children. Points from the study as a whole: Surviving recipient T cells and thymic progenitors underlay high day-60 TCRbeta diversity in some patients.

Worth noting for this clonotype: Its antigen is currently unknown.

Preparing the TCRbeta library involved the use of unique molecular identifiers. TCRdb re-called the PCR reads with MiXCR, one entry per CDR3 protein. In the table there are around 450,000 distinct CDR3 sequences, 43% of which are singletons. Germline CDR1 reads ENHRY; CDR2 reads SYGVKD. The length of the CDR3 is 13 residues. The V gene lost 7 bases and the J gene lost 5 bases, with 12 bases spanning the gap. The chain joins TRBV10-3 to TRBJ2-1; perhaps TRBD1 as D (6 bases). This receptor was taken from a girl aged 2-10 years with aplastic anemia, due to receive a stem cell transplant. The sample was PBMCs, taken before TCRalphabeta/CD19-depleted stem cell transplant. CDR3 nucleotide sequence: TGTGCCATCAATTCCCGGGACAACAATGAGCAGTTCTTC. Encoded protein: CAINSRDNNEQFF.